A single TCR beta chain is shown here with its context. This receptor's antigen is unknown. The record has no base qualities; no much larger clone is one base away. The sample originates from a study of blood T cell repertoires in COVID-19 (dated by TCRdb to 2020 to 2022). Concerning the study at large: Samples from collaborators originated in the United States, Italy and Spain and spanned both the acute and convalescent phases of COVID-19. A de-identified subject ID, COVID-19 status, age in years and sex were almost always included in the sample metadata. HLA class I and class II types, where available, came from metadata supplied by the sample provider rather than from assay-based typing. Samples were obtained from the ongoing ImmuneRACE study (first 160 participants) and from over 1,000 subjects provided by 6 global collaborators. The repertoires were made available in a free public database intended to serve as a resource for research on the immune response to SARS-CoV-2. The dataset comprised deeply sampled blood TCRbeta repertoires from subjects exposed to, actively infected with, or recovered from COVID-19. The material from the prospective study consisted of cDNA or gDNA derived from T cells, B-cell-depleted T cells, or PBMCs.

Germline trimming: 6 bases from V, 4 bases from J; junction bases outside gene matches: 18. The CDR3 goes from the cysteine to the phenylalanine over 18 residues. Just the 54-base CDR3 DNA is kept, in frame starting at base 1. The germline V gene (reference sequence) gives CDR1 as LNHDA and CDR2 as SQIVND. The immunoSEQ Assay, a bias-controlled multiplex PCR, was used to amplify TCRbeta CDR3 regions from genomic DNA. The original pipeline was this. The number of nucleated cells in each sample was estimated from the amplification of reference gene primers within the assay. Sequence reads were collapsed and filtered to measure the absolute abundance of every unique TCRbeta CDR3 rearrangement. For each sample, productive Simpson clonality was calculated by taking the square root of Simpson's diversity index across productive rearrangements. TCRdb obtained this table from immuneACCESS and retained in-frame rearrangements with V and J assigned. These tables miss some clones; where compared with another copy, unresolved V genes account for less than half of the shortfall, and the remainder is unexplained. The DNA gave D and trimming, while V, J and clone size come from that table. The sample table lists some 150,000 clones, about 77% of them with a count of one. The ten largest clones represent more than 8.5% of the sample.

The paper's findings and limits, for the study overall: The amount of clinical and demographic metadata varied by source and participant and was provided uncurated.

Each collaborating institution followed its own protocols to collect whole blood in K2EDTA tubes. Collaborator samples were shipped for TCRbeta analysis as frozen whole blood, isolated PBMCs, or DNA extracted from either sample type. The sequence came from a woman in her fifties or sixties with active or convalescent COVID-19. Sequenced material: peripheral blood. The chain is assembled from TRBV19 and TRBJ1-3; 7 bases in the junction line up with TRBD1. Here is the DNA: TGTGCCAGTAGGAATCGGGACAGCTACTCCCTCGGGGGAAACACCATATATTTT. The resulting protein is CASRNRDSYSLGGNTIYF. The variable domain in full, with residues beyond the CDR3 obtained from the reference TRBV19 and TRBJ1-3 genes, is DGGITQSPKYLFRKEGQNVTLSCEQNLNHDAMYWYRQDPGQGLRLIYYSQIVNDFQKGDIAEGYSVSREKKESFPLTVTSAQKNPTAFYLCASRNRDSYSLGGNTIYFGEGSWLTVV.